This T cell receptor (beta chain) was retrieved from a study of T cells in Graves' hyperthyroidism and ophthalmopathy. Amplification of TCR beta CDR3 regions was performed using RNA transcripts as template. Using the HTBI primer set, a first-round RT-PCR was run on the TCR CDR3. TCRdb redid the calling of the multiplex PCR reads with MiXCR, one entry per CDR3 protein. The sample includes more than 300,000 distinct CDR3 sequences, less than 20% of them seen just once. There are 15 residues in the CDR3. V shed 2 bases, J shed 5 bases, and the junction held 4 bases outside the gene matches. From germline, CDR1 is LGHDT and CDR2 YNNKEL (reference sequence). Regarding this clonotype: Antigen specificity is unknown.

Study observations and caveats: Most clonotypes expanded in thyroid above 0.001 were likewise present in blood.

Ophthalmopathy cases met thresholds of Clinical Activity Score at least 3, NOSPECS grade at least 4 and duration under 3 months. The PBMCs were taken from less than 11 ml of fresh peripheral blood. This receptor was taken from a young man with Graves' ophthalmopathy. The J gene is TRBJ2-1, the V gene TRBV3-1; 9 nucleotides match TRBD2. The specimen was blood. The DNA for the CDR3 is TGTGCCAGCAGCCAAATGACTAGCGGCAACAATGAGCAGTTCTTC. It codes for CASSQMTSGNNEQFF.